The rows below give T cell receptor beta chains drawn from one sample of a study of blood T cell repertoires in COVID-19. Clones were sequenced by immunoSEQ multiplex PCR, and TCRdb holds only the in-frame ones, with some missing. The table lists some 160,000 clones, almost 80% of them singletons. Specimen: peripheral blood. These receptors all come from a man in his forties or fifties with active or convalescent COVID-19. Both conserved end residues are part of each CDR3. The D gene is left open where the match is weak. Part of the rows lack a size; the others show once, few, many or a class for expanded clones.

CDR3 DNA	CDR3 protein	V gene	clone size	J gene	D gene
TGTGCCAGCAGCCCCCTGGGACAGGTCAAAGGGACCCAGTACTTC	CASSPLGQVKGTQYF	TRBV7-3	few	TRBJ2-5	TRBD1
TGTGCCAGCAGCTTATGGGGCGGGATAGAAACAGATACGCAGTATTTT	CASSLWGGIETDTQYF	TRBV7-3	.	TRBJ2-3	.
TGCAGCACCCCTTCAAGTCGTGGTAGCGGCAATCAGCCCCAGCATTTT	CSTPSSRGSGNQPQHF	TRBV29-1	.	TRBJ1-5	.
TGTGCCAGCAGCGCGACAGGGGACGGCAATCAGCCCCAGCATTTT	CASSATGDGNQPQHF	TRBV7-9	.	TRBJ1-5	TRBD1
TGTGCCAGCATCGAGGGGAACACCGGGGAGCTGTTTTTT	CASIEGNTGELFF	TRBV2	.	TRBJ2-2	.
TGCAGCGTTGAAGGGATTGCGGCCCGAAGAGTCAATGAGCAGTTCTTC	CSVEGIAARRVNEQFF	TRBV29-1	.	TRBJ2-1	.
TGCGCCAGCAGCCGAGACAGGGACGGACTGGATACGCAGTATTTT	CASSRDRDGLDTQYF	TRBV5-1	.	TRBJ2-3	TRBD1
TGTGCCAGCAGTTTCCCACAGGGAGATACCGGGGAGCTGTTTTTT	CASSFPQGDTGELFF	TRBV27	.	TRBJ2-2	.
TGTGCCAGCAGTCCCGGACAGGGGGCGAGGTATGGCTACACCTTC	CASSPGQGARYGYTF	TRBV27	.	TRBJ1-2	TRBD1
TGTGCCAGCAGTTTAGCACTAATTCATGAGCAGTTCTTC	CASSLALIHEQFF	TRBV27	.	TRBJ2-1	.
TGTGCCAGCAGCTTACGACAGGGGGCGTACGGAAACACCATATATTTT	CASSLRQGAYGNTIYF	TRBV11-2	.	TRBJ1-3	TRBD1
TGTGCCTGGAGTCAGAGACAGGTTGGAAACACCATATATTTT	CAWSQRQVGNTIYF	TRBV30	once	TRBJ1-3	.
TGTGCCACCAGCAGGAGCGTACAGGCTGGGGCCAACGTCCTGACTTTC	CATSRSVQAGANVLTF	TRBV15	.	TRBJ2-6	.
TGTGCCAGTAGTTCGGGGGGTCAAGAGACCCAGTACTTC	CASSSGGQETQYF	TRBV19	.	TRBJ2-5	TRBD2
TGTGCCAGCAGTTTATTTTTGCAGAACTATGGCTACACCTTC	CASSLFLQNYGYTF	TRBV28	.	TRBJ1-2	.
TGCGCCAGCAGCCATGCCCGGGACAGTCACAATGAGCAGTTCTTC	CASSHARDSHNEQFF	TRBV4-1	once	TRBJ2-1	TRBD1
TGTGCCAGCAGCCCGCGGACAGCCGAAAGGGCGACCCAGTACTTC	CASSPRTAERATQYF	TRBV3-1/TRBV3-2	.	TRBJ2-5	.
TGCGCCAGCAGCCTTGACCGGGACAGGGCAAACGAAAAACTGTTTTTT	CASSLDRDRANEKLFF	TRBV4-1	few	TRBJ1-4	TRBD1
TGTGCCAGCCGATTTTCAGGGGATCAGCCCCAGCATTTT	CASRFSGDQPQHF	TRBV6-5	.	TRBJ1-5	.
TGCACCAGCAGCCAAGATCAGCGGGAGGGAACCTACGAGCAGTACTTC	CTSSQDQREGTYEQYF	TRBV1	.	TRBJ2-7	.
TGTGCCAGCAGCCCCCTAATTTGGGGGGGAGCTTTCTTT	CASSPLIWGGAFF	TRBV14	.	TRBJ1-1	.
TGTGCCAGCAGTTTTACGGCAGGGGGCGGCTACACCTTC	CASSFTAGGGYTF	TRBV28	.	TRBJ1-2	TRBD1
TGTGCCAGCAGCCAAGAAAGGGGCGGGAGCGATACGCAGTATTTT	CASSQERGGSDTQYF	TRBV3-1/TRBV3-2	.	TRBJ2-3	TRBD2
TGTGCCAGCAGCCAAGAACGTGCGGGATCCTACGAGCAGTACTTC	CASSQERAGSYEQYF	TRBV4-2	.	TRBJ2-7	.
TGTGCTAGTGGTCAGGGGGGAGGCTACAATGAGCAGTTCTTC	CASGQGGGYNEQFF	TRBV12-5	once	TRBJ2-1	.
TGTGCCAGCAGTTTATATCTGGGTAGGGGCACTGAAGCTTTCTTT	CASSLYLGRGTEAFF	TRBV28	.	TRBJ1-1	.
TGTGCCAGCAGCCAAGTGGGGGGGCTCGAAAAACTGTTTTTT	CASSQVGGLEKLFF	TRBV4-2	.	TRBJ1-4	.
TGTGCCAGCAGCGGGACAGGGAATCAGCCCCAGCATTTT	CASSGTGNQPQHF	TRBV12-3/TRBV12-4	.	TRBJ1-5	TRBD1
TGTGCCAGCAGCCGGACAGACTATAATTCACCCCTCCACTTT	CASSRTDYNSPLHF	TRBV9	.	TRBJ1-6	.
TGTGCCAGCAGCTCCTATAGCGGGAGCACCGATGAGCAGTTCTTC	CASSSYSGSTDEQFF	TRBV11-3	.	TRBJ2-1	TRBD2
TGTGCCACCAGTGATGGGACTAGCGGGAGGGGTAATGAGCAGTTCTTC	CATSDGTSGRGNEQFF	TRBV24-1	.	TRBJ2-1	TRBD2
TGCGCCAGCAGATCCTCAAGAGGGGGAGCGGTCGAGCAGTACTTC	CASRSSRGGAVEQYF	TRBV4-1	.	TRBJ2-7	.
TGTGCCAGCAGCGCCGGGACAGACCCCATCTACGAGCAGTACTTC	CASSAGTDPIYEQYF	TRBV9	.	TRBJ2-7	TRBD1
TGTGCCATCAGTGAGAGGGGGCCGGATACCGGGGAGCTGTTTTTT	CAISERGPDTGELFF	TRBV10-3	.	TRBJ2-2	TRBD1
TGTGCCAGCAGCTACCGACAGGGGCGGAACACTGAAGCTTTCTTT	CASSYRQGRNTEAFF	TRBV7-2	.	TRBJ1-1	TRBD1
TGTGCCAGTAGTCCTAGGACAGGCAATGGAAACACCATATATTTT	CASSPRTGNGNTIYF	TRBV19	.	TRBJ1-3	TRBD1
TGTGCCAGCAGCCCCCAGGGGCGCGGAGGAAGGAACATTCAGTACTTC	CASSPQGRGGRNIQYF	TRBV3-1/TRBV3-2	.	TRBJ2-4	.
TGTGCCAGCAGCCATCTACCGAGTGGCTACACCTTC	CASSHLPSGYTF	TRBV3-1/TRBV3-2	.	TRBJ1-2	.
TGTGCCAGCAGTTACTCGGGACAGAATAATTCACCCCTCCACTTT	CASSYSGQNNSPLHF	TRBV6-5	.	TRBJ1-6	TRBD1
TGCAGCGTTGAAGAGGGGGCCTTCGGGGCACGGGGTGAGCAGTACTTC	CSVEEGAFGARGEQYF	TRBV29-1	.	TRBJ2-7	.
TGCAGTGCTAGTTTAGGCGGATACACACAAGAGACCCAGTACTTC	CSASLGGYTQETQYF	TRBV20-1	.	TRBJ2-5	.
TGTGCCAGCAGCCAAGACCCGGGACTAGCGGGAGACGAGCAGTACTTC	CASSQDPGLAGDEQYF	TRBV4-2	.	TRBJ2-7	TRBD2
TGTGCCAGCAGCTTAGTAGGGAGGTCTGCCCACAATGAGCAGTTCTTC	CASSLVGRSAHNEQFF	TRBV11-3	once	TRBJ2-1	.
TGTGCCAGCAGCTTAGCTGAGGGGGAATTTGTGCAGTACTTC	CASSLAEGEFVQYF	TRBV11-1	.	TRBJ2-7	.
TGTGCCAGCCGAGGTGGGGGGTTATGGACTGAAGCTTTCTTT	CASRGGGLWTEAFF	TRBV27	.	TRBJ1-1	.